This TCR beta chain emerged from a study of T cells in Graves' hyperthyroidism and ophthalmopathy. General study points: A 13 V-J model separated ophthalmopathy from stable hyperthyroidism.

Trimming left V 0 bases short and J 4 bases short, with 15 bases between. This CDR3 region has 16 residues. Germline loops: CDR1 GTSNPN, CDR2 SVGIG (reference sequence). Graves' hyperthyroidism was deemed stable absent ophthalmopathy progression within 18 months. Extraction of PBMCs used approximately 10 ml of fresh peripheral blood. TCR beta CDR3 region amplification was performed from RNA transcripts. The study used the HTBI primer set for a first-round RT-PCR of the TCR CDR3. TCRdb passed the multiplex PCR reads through MiXCR, listing each CDR3 protein once. The repertoire holds some 620,000 distinct CDR3 sequences, with about 17% as singletons. At least ten counts were recorded for this clonotype. No antigen is known for it.

Input material: blood. This clonotype was obtained from a young woman with Graves' hyperthyroidism. The chain recombines TRBV30 with TRBJ2-2; D may be TRBD1 (6 bases). The CDR3 sequence is CAWSVRWGRGTGELFF. CDR3 DNA sequence: TGTGCCTGGAGTGTACGATGGGGCAGGGGCACCGGGGAGCTGTTTTTT.